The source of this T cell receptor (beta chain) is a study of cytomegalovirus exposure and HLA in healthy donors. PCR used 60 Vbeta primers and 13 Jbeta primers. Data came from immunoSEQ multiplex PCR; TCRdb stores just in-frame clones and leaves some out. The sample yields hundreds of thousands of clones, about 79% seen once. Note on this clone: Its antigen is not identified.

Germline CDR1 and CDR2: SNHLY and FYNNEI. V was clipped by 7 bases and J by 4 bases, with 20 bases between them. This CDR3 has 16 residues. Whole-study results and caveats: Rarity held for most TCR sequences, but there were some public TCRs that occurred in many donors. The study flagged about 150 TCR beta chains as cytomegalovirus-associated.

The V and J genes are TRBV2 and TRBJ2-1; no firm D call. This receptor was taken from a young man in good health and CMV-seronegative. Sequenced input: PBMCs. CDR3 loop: CASKASVAPFYNEQFF. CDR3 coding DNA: TGTGCCAGCAAAGCTTCTGTCGCTCCCTTTTACAATGAGCAGTTCTTC.